This T cell receptor beta chain derives from a study of T cells in Graves' hyperthyroidism and ophthalmopathy (dated by TCRdb to the late 2010s). Regarding the study in general: Peripheral blood samples were taken at the time of initial diagnosis, prior to any treatment. In addition, the study compared T-cell repertoires in thyroid tissue and in blood from a handful of Graves' hyperthyroidism patients. The roughly 99 discovery patients were divided at random into training and test sets in a 7:3 ratio. According to the paper, TCR Vbeta CDR3 sequencing was carried out on over 130 peripheral blood samples, which came from fewer than 50 ophthalmopathy, approximately 78 hyperthyroidism and roughly 17 progressor patients. An independent validation cohort of under 20 hyperthyroidism patients and roughly 16 patients who later progressed to ophthalmopathy tested prospective prediction of ophthalmopathy. Following sampling, methimazole starting at 30 mg daily was given to hyperthyroidism patients, and high-dose intravenous methylprednisolone was given to ophthalmopathy patients. A discovery cohort of approximately 97 patients, approximately 44 with Graves' ophthalmopathy and under 60 with stable Graves' hyperthyroidism, was used to find distinguishing TCR V-J signatures.

This clonotype was detected a few times. Its antigen specificity is not known. The input lacks base qualities; no much larger clone sits a single base away. From the cysteine up to the phenylalanine, the CDR3 has a length of 20 residues. Only CDR3 DNA remains: 60 bases, in frame from the first base. The germline V gene (reference sequence) sets CDR1 to DFQATT and CDR2 to SNEGSKA. Trimming removed 1 base from V and 0 bases from J; the gene matches leave 15 bases unexplained. Stable Graves' hyperthyroidism was defined as the absence of progression to ophthalmopathy over 18 months of follow-up. Hyperthyroidism patients were newly diagnosed, with disease duration under 2 months, and aged 18 to 65 years. Exclusion was applied to patients with uncontrolled infections, other autoimmune diseases, pregnancy or lactation. Clinical symptoms, serum thyroxine and TRAb, thyroid ultrasound, and orbital computed tomography formed the basis for the diagnoses. Ficoll-Paque density gradient centrifugation was used to isolate PBMCs from around 10 ml of fresh peripheral blood. Total RNA was extracted with Trizol reagent, and quality was checked on an Agilent 2100 Bioanalyzer.

Broader findings and caveats from the paper: Ophthalmopathy was separated from stable hyperthyroidism by a 13 V-J signature model, with 87.88% sensitivity and about 81% specificity obtained in cross-validation and 80%/75% obtained in testing. Most expanded thyroid clonotypes (frequency above 0.001) were also detected in blood, suggesting blood repertoires may reflect thyroid immune responses. In validation, the model predicted progression to ophthalmopathy a median of around 6.5 months before onset, with approximately 71% sensitivity and roughly 79% specificity. Sample size was not statistically predetermined, and blinding of investigators to group allocation was not performed.

TCR beta CDR3 regions were amplified from RNA transcripts. For the first round of RT-PCR on the TCR CDR3, the HTBI primer set was used together with the Qiagen OneStep RT-PCR kit. The libraries were constructed in a second round of multiplex PCR and then size-selected and purified. Libraries were sequenced paired-end with 100 bp reads on an Illumina HiSeq2000. The published analysis was carried out like this. SOAPnuke was used to process the raw data, removing reads that contained adapters or uncalled bases, had a mean Phred below 15, or lacked an exact match to the constant primer or identifier. COPE v1.2.5 was used to merge the high-quality paired reads, and each unique nucleotide sequence was defined as a clonotype. MiTCR v1.1 was used to align the clonotypes against IMGT TRBV, TRBD and TRBJ reference segments. Only V-J combinations with frequency above 0.0001, covering 99% to 99.2% of repertoires, were analysed. A TCS score was defined as the ratio between F50 (clonal expansion) and ExV (chaos), using BLOSUM62-based TCRdist between CDR3 peptides within each V-J. Welch's t-statistics and random forest reduced around 550 V-J features to around 14, which were used in a naive Bayes classifier (R e1071). In-frame beta chains were kept once TCRdb had trimmed the public reads at Q25 with fastp and called clones with MiXCR. Each entry is one CDR3 protein sequence, shown with its most common DNA and genes. Clone size and V and J calls follow TCRdb, not the original study. The table for this sample lists about 620,000 distinct CDR3 sequences; roughly 17% of them were counted only once. The top ten constitute approximately 3.8% of the sample.

The rearranged segments are TRBV20-1 and TRBJ2-7; 13 junctional bases match TRBD2. Input material: blood. This clonotype was obtained from a woman aged 30 to 39 with Graves' hyperthyroidism. The CDR3 protein: CSARVRPQGLAGTLSYEQYF. The bases read TGCAGTGCTAGAGTACGCCCCCAGGGACTAGCGGGAACACTCTCCTACGAGCAGTACTTC.